These T cell receptor beta chains were read from a single sample in a study of OX40 agonist ivuxolimab in advanced cancers. The data were produced by immunoSEQ multiplex PCR, yet TCRdb's version contains in-frame clones alone and is incomplete. The table shows roughly 53,000 clones, with roughly 80% occurring only once. The sample here was CD4+ or CD8+ T cells sorted from blood, taken in a trial of the OX40 agonist ivuxolimab. All receptors come from an adult with an advanced solid tumor such as melanoma, head and neck, liver or kidney cancer. The conserved cysteine and the conserved F or W are not part of the CDR3 here. Clone size is given for some rows only: seen once, a few or many times, or a class if the clone is expanded.

TRBV19	TRBJ2-1	-	ASIDRGRDNEQF
TRBV5-1	TRBJ2-3	-	ASTQSGRVTDTQY
TRBV18	TRBJ2-5	once	ASSPLVGGRNVETQY
TRBV5-1	TRBJ2-1	-	ASSSEGTRSNEQF
TRBV10-3	TRBJ2-5	once	AISGQGLETQY
TRBV4-3	TRBJ2-5	-	ASSQTPTGETQY
TRBV11-3	TRBJ2-7	few	ASSPDRAEQY
TRBV9	TRBJ2-3	-	ASSVGARSRGTDTQY
TRBV6-6	TRBJ2-7	medium-sized	ASQIRREQY
TRBV10-2	-	-	ASKDRLVSYEQY
TRBV19	TRBJ2-3	once	ASRIGGHGTDTQY
TRBV5-4	TRBJ2-7	-	ASSLGDKGYEQY
TRBV30	TRBJ1-2	-	AWRASAWYGYT
TRBV25-1	TRBJ1-2	-	ASSQQSNYGYT
TRBV7-9	TRBJ2-3	once	ASSSRVATSTDTQY
TRBV7-2	TRBJ1-1	-	ASSLPLEAF
TRBV5-6	TRBJ1-4	-	ASSFGTGLTNEKLF
TRBV7-2	TRBJ2-3	-	ASSFTSGNWDTQY
TRBV6-6	TRBJ1-1	-	ASSYGQANTEAF
TRBV25-1	TRBJ1-4	few	ASRAYSAAGAGEKLF
TRBV5-1	TRBJ1-1	once	ASRLYLNTEAF
TRBV11-2	TRBJ2-1	-	ASSLGPMRAYNEQF
TRBV6-1	TRBJ1-3	-	ASSGQTGNTIY
TRBV5-5	TRBJ1-2	-	ASSLEINRGDYGYT
TRBV11-2	TRBJ1-5	-	ASSLSQGAFQPQH
TRBV5-4	TRBJ2-1	-	ASSKGTDYSEQF
TRBV30	TRBJ1-3	-	AWSAGNGNTIY
TRBV7-6	TRBJ1-2	-	ASSLAPSTGFSNYGYT
TRBV27	TRBJ2-2	-	ASSTLRGRGTGELF
TRBV6-6	TRBJ2-1	-	ASSYSTREGNNEQF
TRBV19	TRBJ1-1	-	ASSIGGLENTEAF
TRBV7-6	TRBJ2-1	-	ASSLGIGGEQF
TRBV5-4	TRBJ1-2	-	ASTQMGTGYT
TRBV7-8	TRBJ1-1	-	ASSPGSLTGNTEAF
TRBV6-6	TRBJ2-7	-	ASSYPGGPTYEQY
TRBV18	TRBJ1-2	-	ASSPFRREGGYT
TRBV7-2	TRBJ1-3	-	ASSWEGRDGNTIY
TRBV19	TRBJ2-5	few	ASSTTSGRAWETQY
TRBV7-9	TRBJ2-1	-	ASSSLDDHEQF
TRBV5-3	TRBJ1-1	-	ARSLTTDYTSRWAF
TRBV6-5	TRBJ1-2	-	ASSSLRANYGYT